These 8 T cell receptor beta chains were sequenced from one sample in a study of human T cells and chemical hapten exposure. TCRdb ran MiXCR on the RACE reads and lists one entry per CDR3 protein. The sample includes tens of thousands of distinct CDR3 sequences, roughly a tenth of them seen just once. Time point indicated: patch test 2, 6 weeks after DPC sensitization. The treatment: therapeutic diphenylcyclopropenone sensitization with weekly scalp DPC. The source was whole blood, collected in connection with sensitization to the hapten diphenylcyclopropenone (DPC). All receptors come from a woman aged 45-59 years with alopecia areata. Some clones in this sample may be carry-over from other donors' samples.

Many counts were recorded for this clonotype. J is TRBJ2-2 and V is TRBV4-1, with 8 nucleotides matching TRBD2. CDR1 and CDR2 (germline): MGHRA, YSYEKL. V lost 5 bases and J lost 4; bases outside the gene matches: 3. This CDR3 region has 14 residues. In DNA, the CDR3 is TGCGCCAGCAGCAAAAGCGGGAGCACCGGGGAGCTGTTTTTT. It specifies CASSKSGSTGELFF.

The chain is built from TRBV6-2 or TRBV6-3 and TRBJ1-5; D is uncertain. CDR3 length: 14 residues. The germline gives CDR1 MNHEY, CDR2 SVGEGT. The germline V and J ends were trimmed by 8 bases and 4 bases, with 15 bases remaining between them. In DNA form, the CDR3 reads TGTGCCAGCGCGGAAGGGCAGCTTAATCAGCCCCAGCATTTT. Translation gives CASAEGQLNQPQHF.

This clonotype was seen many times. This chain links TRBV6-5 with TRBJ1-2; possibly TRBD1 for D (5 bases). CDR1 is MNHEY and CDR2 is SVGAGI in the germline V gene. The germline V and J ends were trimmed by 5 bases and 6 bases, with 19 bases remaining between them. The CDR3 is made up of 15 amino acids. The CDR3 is CASSPNLGRENGYTF. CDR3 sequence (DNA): TGTGCCAGCAGTCCCAATTTGGGCAGGGAAAATGGCTACACCTTC.

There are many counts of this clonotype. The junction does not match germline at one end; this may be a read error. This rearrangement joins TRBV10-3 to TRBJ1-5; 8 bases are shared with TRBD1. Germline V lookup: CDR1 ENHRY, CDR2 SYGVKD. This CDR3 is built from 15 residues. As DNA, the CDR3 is TGTGCCATCAGTGAGACAGGGGGAAGCATTCAGCCCCAGCATTTT. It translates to CAISETGGSIQPQHF.

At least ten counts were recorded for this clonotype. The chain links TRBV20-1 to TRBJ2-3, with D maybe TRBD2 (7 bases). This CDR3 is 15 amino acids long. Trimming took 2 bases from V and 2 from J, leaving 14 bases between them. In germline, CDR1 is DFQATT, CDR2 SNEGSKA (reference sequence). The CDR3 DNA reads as TGCAGTGCTAGACGAGGGAGGGGGGTCACAGATACGCAGTATTTT. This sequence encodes CSARRGRGVTDTQYF.

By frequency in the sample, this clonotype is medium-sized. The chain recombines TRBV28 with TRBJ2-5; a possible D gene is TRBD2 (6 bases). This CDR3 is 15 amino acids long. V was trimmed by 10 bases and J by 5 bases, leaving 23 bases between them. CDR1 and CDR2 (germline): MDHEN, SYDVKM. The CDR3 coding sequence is TGTGCCACAGCCCACACGGGGGATGGTGTTGAGACCCAGTACTTC. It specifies CATAHTGDGVETQYF.

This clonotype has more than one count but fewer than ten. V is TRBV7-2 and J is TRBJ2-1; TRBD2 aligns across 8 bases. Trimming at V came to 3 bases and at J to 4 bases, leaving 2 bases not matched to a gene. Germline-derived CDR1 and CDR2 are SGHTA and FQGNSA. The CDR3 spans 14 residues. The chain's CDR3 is CASSLTSVYNEQFF. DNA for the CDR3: TGTGCCAGCAGCTTGACTAGCGTATACAATGAGCAGTTCTTC.

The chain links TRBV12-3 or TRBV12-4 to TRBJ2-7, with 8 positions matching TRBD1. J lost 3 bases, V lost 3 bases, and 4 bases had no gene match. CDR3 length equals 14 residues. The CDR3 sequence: CASSLAGQDYEQYF. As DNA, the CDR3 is TGTGCCAGCAGTTTGGCGGGACAGGACTACGAGCAGTACTTC.